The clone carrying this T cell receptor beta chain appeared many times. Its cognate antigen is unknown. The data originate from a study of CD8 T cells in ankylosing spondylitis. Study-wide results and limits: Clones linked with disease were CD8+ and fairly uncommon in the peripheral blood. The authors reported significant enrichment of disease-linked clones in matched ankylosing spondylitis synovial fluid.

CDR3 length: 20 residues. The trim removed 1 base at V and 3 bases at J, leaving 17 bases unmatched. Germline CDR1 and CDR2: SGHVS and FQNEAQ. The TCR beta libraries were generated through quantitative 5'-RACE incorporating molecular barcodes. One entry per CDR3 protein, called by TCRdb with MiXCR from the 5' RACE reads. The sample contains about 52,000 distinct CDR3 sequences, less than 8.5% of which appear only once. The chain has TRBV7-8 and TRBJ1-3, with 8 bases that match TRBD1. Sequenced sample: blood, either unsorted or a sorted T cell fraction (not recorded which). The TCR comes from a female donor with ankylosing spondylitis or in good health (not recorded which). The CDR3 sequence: CASSLGSRGLSRVGGNTIYF. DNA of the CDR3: TGTGCCAGCAGCTTAGGGAGCAGGGGGCTGAGTAGGGTTGGTGGAAACACCATATATTTT.